This T cell receptor beta chain was found in a study of blood T cells in healthy people across ages. Whole-study findings and limits: Whereas aged donors had fewer naive CD4+ cells, long-lived donors had more of them and higher diversity. Since the PBMCs were unsorted, naive and antigen-experienced cells could not be conclusively compared. Estimated diversity that came from one million T cells was considered an underestimate.

Next came a second PCR, run for roughly 6 to 11 cycles, which used a sample-barcoded 5' primer along with a J-beta primer mix. TCRdb re-called the 5' RACE reads through MiXCR, storing one row per CDR3 protein. This table has around 600,000 distinct CDR3 sequences, roughly 43% appearing once. All donors came from Russia, were Caucasian and healthy, and spanned ages about 6 to 95. CDR3 length: 17 residues. From germline, CDR1 is LGHNT and CDR2 FRNRAP. With V trimmed by 1 base and J by 2 bases, 8 bases remained unmatched. About this clonotype itself: The target antigen is unknown.

The chain employs TRBV12-5 and TRBJ2-3, with 8 bases identical to TRBD1. Sequencing was performed on blood. This clonotype was sampled from a man older than 75 in good health. CDR3 bases: TGTGCTAGTGGTTTGGCTTCCGGGACAGGTAACACAGATACGCAGTATTTT. Its translation is CASGLASGTGNTDTQYF.